Below, one TCR beta chain is given with its context. This CDR3 comprises 13 residues. CDR1 and CDR2 from the germline V gene are SNHLY and FYNNEI. V was pared by 1 base and J by 4 bases, with 4 bases between. This record comes from a study of human versus mouse CDR3 diversity and MHC coevolution. The table came from immunoSEQ multiplex PCR; TCRdb's copy has only in-frame clones and leaves some out. The sample carries over 60,000 clones, around 93% recorded once. This clonotype was obtained from a person aged 30 to 69 in good health. Input material: naive CD4+ T cells from blood. Subset reported: CD45RO-negative CD62L-positive naive CD4 T cells. V is TRBV2 and J is TRBJ2-2; D gene uncertain. The CDR3 loop is CASSEGGTGELFF. The CDR3 DNA reads TGTGCCAGCAGTGAAGGAGGCACCGGGGAGCTGTTTTTT. The whole variable domain, remainder taken from reference TRBV2 and TRBJ2-2, is EPEVTQTPSHQVTQMGQEVILRCVPISNHLYFYWYRQILGQKVEFLVSFYNNEISEKSEIFDDQFSVERPDGSNFTLKIRSTKLEDSAMYFCASSEGGTGELFFGEGSRLTVL.